The table lists the clone carrying this T cell receptor beta chain with a count of one. The sample originates from a study of shared T cell receptors in the human thymus. Some clones are missing from TCRdb's copy, which holds only in-frame ones; the method was immunoSEQ multiplex PCR. The data contain about 380,000 clones, over 90% of them singletons. V gave up 3 bases and J gave up 3 bases, with 5 bases separating them. Germline V gene sequence: CDR1 ENHRY, CDR2 SYGVKD. This CDR3 contains 12 residues. The V and J genes are TRBV10-3 and TRBJ2-5; D not certain. Sequencing was carried out using thymocytes. The receptor's source is a human donor. The CDR3 region is CAISDGKETQYF. CDR3 DNA: TGTGCCATCAGTGATGGAAAAGAGACCCAGTACTTC.